Listed here are 26 T cell receptor beta chains from one sample, sequenced in a study of blood T cell repertoires in COVID-19. Only in-frame clones appear in the TCRdb table, and some are missing; sequencing was by immunoSEQ multiplex PCR. Here the sample spans around 200,000 clones, around 80% being singletons. Sequenced input: peripheral blood. These receptors all come from a woman aged 70-85 years with acute or convalescent COVID-19.

This clone was seen only a few times. This sequence joins TRBV5-1 and TRBJ2-1; 8 bases agree with TRBD2. The CDR3 runs to 16 residues. The germline V gene encodes CDR1 SGHRS and CDR2 YFSETQ. J lost 10 bases, V lost 7 bases, and 19 bases had no gene match. CDR3 DNA: TGCGCCAGCCATCCCTTGCGGAGCGGGGGCTCGGGGGAGCAGTTCTTC. Its translation: CASHPLRSGGSGEQFF.

This sequence joins TRBV10-3 and TRBJ2-7; a weak D match, TRBD2 (6 bases). Trimming took 0 bases from V and 5 from J, leaving 14 bases between them. Germline V gene lookup returns CDR1 ENHRY and CDR2 SYGVKD. The CDR3 loop spans 15 amino acids. CDR3 DNA: TGTGCCATCAGTGAGTCAAGGCTAGCGTTGGACGAGCAGTACTTC. Translating gives CAISESRLALDEQYF.

Only one count was recorded for this clone. The V and J genes are TRBV5-6 and TRBJ2-1; no clear D. The germline V gene encodes CDR1 SGHDT and CDR2 YYEEEE. Between the trimmed V and J ends, which lost 2 bases and 10 bases, there was a span of 7 bases. The CDR3 contains 11 residues. This chain's CDR3 is CASSLREEQFF. CDR3 sequence (DNA): TGTGCCAGCAGCTTACGAGAAGAGCAGTTCTTC.

The chain joins TRBV6-5 to TRBJ2-1, with D possibly matching TRBD1 (7 bases). Trimming took 7 bases from V and 6 from J, leaving 13 bases between them. The CDR3 runs 13 residues. CDR1 is MNHEY, CDR2 SVGAGI, per germline. The CDR3, as DNA: TGTGCCAGCACCAGGGGGGATATCAATGAGCAGTTCTTC. Translation: CASTRGDINEQFF.

This sequence joins TRBV18 and TRBJ2-5; D might be TRBD1 (6 bases). From germline, CDR1 is KGHSH and CDR2 LQKENI. The CDR3 totals 15 residues. Deletions cut 6 bases from V and 5 bases from J, with 19 bases between. DNA of the CDR3: TGTGCCAGCTCGCACAGGGAATGGAAAGAGGAGACCCAGTACTTC. It specifies CASSHREWKEETQYF.

The chain combines TRBV30 with TRBJ2-5, with 8 nucleotides matching TRBD2. V lost 2 bases and J lost 1; bases outside the gene matches: 6. The CDR3 has 15 amino acids. Germline values: CDR1 GTSNPN, CDR2 SVGIG (reference sequence). CDR3 nucleotide sequence: TGTGCCTGGAGTCTCCGGGGGGGGACCCAAGAGACCCAGTACTTC. This sequence encodes CAWSLRGGTQETQYF.

CDR3 sequence reads: CASRPSGGGELFF. The DNA for the CDR3 is TGTGCCAGCAGGCCCTCCGGGGGCGGGGAGCTGTTTTTT. The chain is built from TRBV27 and TRBJ2-2; weak D call: TRBD2 (6 bases). V was pared by 6 bases and J by 7 bases, with 12 bases between. Germline V gene lookup returns CDR1 MNHEY and CDR2 SMNVEV (reference sequence). CDR3 length equals 13 residues.

The J gene is TRBJ1-1, the V gene TRBV7-8, with D perhaps matching TRBD1 (6 bases). This CDR3 comprises 13 residues. Germline CDR1 SGHVS, CDR2 FQNEAQ. V lost 0 bases and J 7 bases, leaving 9 bases between the germline ends. DNA of the CDR3: TGTGCCAGCAGCTTAGCAGGGGGTGTTGAAGCTTTCTTT. Encoded protein: CASSLAGGVEAFF.

This rearrangement joins TRBV5-1 to TRBJ1-4; 8 bases are a match to TRBD1. Germline CDR1 reads SGHRS; CDR2 reads YFSETQ. CDR3 length: 16 amino acids. With V trimmed by 4 bases and J by 8 bases, 13 bases remained unmatched. In DNA, the CDR3 is TGCGCCAGCAGCCCCTCCCGACAGGGGCCAGGAGAAAAACTGTTTTTT. Translation gives CASSPSRQGPGEKLFF. Together with reference TRBV5-1 and TRBJ1-4, the CDR3 gives the full variable domain: KAGVTQTPRYLIKTRGQQVTLSCSPISGHRSVSWYQQTPGQGLQFLFEYFSETQRNKGNFPGRFSGRQFSNSRSEMNVSTLELGDSALYLCASSPSRQGPGEKLFFGSGTQLSVL.

The chain uses TRBV15 and TRBJ2-1; 8 positions match TRBD2. CDR3 length equals 19 residues. Germline V gene lookup returns CDR1 LNHNV and CDR2 YYDKDF (reference sequence). With 3 bases clipped from V and 1 base from J, the junction kept 14 bases outside the gene matches. The CDR3: CATSSALHPSGSSYNEQFF. CDR3 sequence (DNA): TGTGCCACCAGCAGCGCCCTTCATCCTAGCGGGTCATCCTACAATGAGCAGTTCTTC.

The gene calls are TRBV5-5 and TRBJ1-1; D is perhaps TRBD1 (5 bases). There are 14 residues in the CDR3. The V end was cut by 4 bases, the J end by 0 bases, with 10 bases between. The germline V gene has CDR1 SGHKS and CDR2 YYEKEE (reference sequence). In DNA form, the CDR3 reads TGTGCCAGCAGCCCGGACACCATGAACACTGAAGCTTTCTTT. Protein: CASSPDTMNTEAFF.

V and J are TRBV5-1 and TRBJ2-5; unclear D gene. Germline values: CDR1 SGHRS, CDR2 YFSETQ. CDR3 length: 15 residues. Trimming pared 0 bases from V and 2 bases from J, leaving 11 bases between. As DNA, the CDR3 is TGCGCCAGCAGCTTGGGGTTCGCGGAACAAGAGACCCAGTACTTC. Translated, it gives CASSLGFAEQETQYF.

The chain has TRBV27 and TRBJ1-4, with TRBD1 matching over 9 bases. The CDR3 contains 16 residues. Germline values: CDR1 MNHEY, CDR2 SMNVEV (reference sequence). V gave up 6 bases and J gave up 7 bases; unmatched junction bases: 12. The CDR3 nucleotides read TGTGCCAGCAGACCGGACAGGGGATGGGTGGGTGAAAAACTGTTTTTT. Protein product: CASRPDRGWVGEKLFF.

This chain's CDR3 is CASSPLAGGYTF. The CDR3 bases are TGCGCCAGCAGTCCCCTCGCGGGAGGCTACACCTTC. The V and J genes are TRBV10-2 and TRBJ1-2; D call uncertain. This CDR3 region has 12 residues. V was trimmed by 5 bases and J by 8 bases, leaving 12 bases between them. Per germline, CDR1 WSHSY and CDR2 SAAADI.

The rearrangement links TRBV4-1 to TRBJ1-6; D remains unclear. The CDR3 has 12 residues. The germline gives CDR1 MGHRA, CDR2 YSYEKL. The ends were cut back, 4 bases at V and 10 bases at J, with 8 bases in the middle. The CDR3 loop reads CASSPSGSPLHF. The CDR3 DNA reads as TGCGCCAGCAGCCCGTCAGGATCACCCCTCCACTTT.

This clone was seen a single time. The rearrangement joins TRBV3-1 (or the pseudogene TRBV3-2) to TRBJ1-6; TRBD1 agrees at 8 bases. Trimming at V came to 1 base and at J to 9 bases, leaving 2 bases not matched to a gene. Germline lookup yields CDR1 LGHDT and CDR2 YNNKEL (reference sequence). The CDR3 spans 14 residues. The CDR3 spells CASSQGTGFSPLHF. CDR3 nucleotides: TGTGCCAGCAGCCAAGGGACAGGGTTTTCACCCCTCCACTTT.

Points on this clone: Other DNA sequences in the sample encode the same CDR3. This chain uses TRBV2 with TRBJ2-7; D gene ambiguous. The CDR3 covers 10 residues. With 1 base removed from V and 12 bases from J, the gap between germline ends came to 7 bases. Per the germline V gene, CDR1 is SNHLY and CDR2 is FYNNEI. The CDR3 spells CASSEGQLYF. CDR3 coding DNA: TGTGCCAGCAGTGAAGGGCAGTTGTACTTC.

The V and J genes are TRBV5-1 and TRBJ1-1; D is unclear. In germline, CDR1 is SGHRS, CDR2 YFSETQ. Trimming took off 4 bases at V and 3 bases at J, with 13 bases between the two ends. The CDR3 totals 14 residues. This CDR3 is CASSPDPGDTEAFF. The CDR3 nucleotides read TGCGCCAGCAGCCCAGACCCGGGAGACACTGAAGCTTTCTTT.

The V gene is TRBV14, the J gene TRBJ2-2, with 9 bases identical to TRBD2. The CDR3 spans 17 residues. CDR1 is SGHDN and CDR2 is FVKESK in the germline V gene. The ends lost 2 bases at V and 3 bases at J; junction bases unmatched: 7. The CDR3 region is CASSQLAGSAYTGELFF. The CDR3 DNA sequence: TGTGCCAGCAGCCAACTAGCGGGAAGTGCGTACACCGGGGAGCTGTTTTTT.

V is TRBV5-1 and J is TRBJ2-5, with TRBD2 identical over 9 bases. CDR3 size: 15 residues. Germline-derived CDR1 and CDR2 are SGHRS and YFSETQ. Unmatched junction bases numbered 3, after V lost 2 bases and J lost 1 base. CDR3 amino acids: CASSLSTSGQETQYF. The CDR3 nucleotides are TGCGCCAGCAGCTTATCGACTAGCGGCCAAGAGACCCAGTACTTC.

The table lists this clone with a few counts. The genes are TRBV7-9 and TRBJ1-2, with D unclear. The germline gives CDR1 SEHNR, CDR2 FQNEAQ (reference sequence). The CDR3 spans 14 residues. V was shortened by 6 bases and J by 0 bases, with 11 bases between the two germline ends. This chain's CDR3 is CASRRPGTNYGYTF. In DNA, the CDR3 is TGTGCCAGCAGACGCCCGGGGACTAACTATGGCTACACCTTC.

The chain links TRBV5-1 to TRBJ1-3; a possible D gene is TRBD1 (6 bases). V lost 4 bases and J 2 bases, leaving 13 bases between the germline ends. From germline, CDR1 is SGHRS and CDR2 YFSETQ. The CDR3 contains 15 residues. In nucleotides, the CDR3 is TGCGCCAGCAGCGTCACAGGGTCCCCTGGAAACACCATATATTTT. This sequence encodes CASSVTGSPGNTIYF.

The chain links TRBV9 to TRBJ2-1; 8 nucleotides align to TRBD1. Germline-derived CDR1 and CDR2 are SGDLS and YYNGEE. This CDR3 has 18 residues. J gave up 0 bases and V 3 bases, and 11 bases lay outside the gene matches. The CDR3 sequence is CASSARPGTGGSYNEQFF. DNA for the CDR3: TGTGCCAGCAGCGCAAGACCCGGGACAGGTGGCTCCTACAATGAGCAGTTCTTC.

The chain uses TRBV28 and TRBJ2-7, with TRBD1 identical over 7 bases. Germline V gives CDR1 MDHEN, CDR2 SYDVKM. V shed 6 bases and J 1 base; nucleotides not matched to a gene: 12. The CDR3 extends over 16 amino acids. CDR3 sequence reads: CASSTFDRAASYEQYF. Here the CDR3 DNA reads TGTGCCAGCAGCACGTTCGACAGGGCGGCGTCCTACGAGCAGTACTTC.

The chain recombines TRBV7-9 with TRBJ2-7; possible D gene TRBD2, 6 bases. V dropped 9 bases and J dropped 6 bases, with 24 bases sitting between them. The CDR3 runs 15 residues. Germline V gene sequence: CDR1 SEHNR, CDR2 FQNEAQ (reference sequence). DNA for the CDR3: TGTGCCAGTTCTTTGTCCCGGGACCCCGGGGGCGAGCAGTACTTC. This codes for CASSLSRDPGGEQYF.

The rearrangement uses TRBV6-6 and TRBJ1-2; unclear D gene. The V gene lost 0 bases and the J gene lost 7 bases, with 9 bases spanning the gap. The CDR3 consists of 13 residues. The V gene's germline CDR1 is MNHNY and CDR2 SVGAGI (reference sequence). The CDR3 is CASSYSTEGGYTF. As DNA, the CDR3 is TGTGCCAGCAGTTACTCCACTGAGGGTGGCTACACCTTC.